This entry is about one TCR beta chain. The antigen remains undetermined. This specimen comes from a study of OX40 agonist ivuxolimab in advanced cancers. General study findings and limits: Antigen specificity of clonally expanded peripheral T cells was not established.

Trimming removed 0 bases at V and 8 bases at J, with 7 bases between. The germline CDR1 and CDR2 sequences are KGHSH and LQKENI. The CDR3 runs 13 residues. TCRdb keeps only in-frame clones here, not all; method: immunoSEQ multiplex PCR. Of tens of thousands of clones in the sample, approximately 82% are singletons; the top ten hold 5%. V is TRBV18 and J is TRBJ1-4; D call uncertain. This sequence originates from an adult with an advanced solid tumor such as melanoma, head and neck, liver or kidney cancer. The material sequenced was CD4+ or CD8+ T cells sorted from blood, taken in a trial of the OX40 agonist ivuxolimab. The CDR3 is CASSPPQGEKLFF. CDR3 DNA sequence: TGTGCCAGCTCACCACCTCAAGGGGAAAAACTGTTTTTT.